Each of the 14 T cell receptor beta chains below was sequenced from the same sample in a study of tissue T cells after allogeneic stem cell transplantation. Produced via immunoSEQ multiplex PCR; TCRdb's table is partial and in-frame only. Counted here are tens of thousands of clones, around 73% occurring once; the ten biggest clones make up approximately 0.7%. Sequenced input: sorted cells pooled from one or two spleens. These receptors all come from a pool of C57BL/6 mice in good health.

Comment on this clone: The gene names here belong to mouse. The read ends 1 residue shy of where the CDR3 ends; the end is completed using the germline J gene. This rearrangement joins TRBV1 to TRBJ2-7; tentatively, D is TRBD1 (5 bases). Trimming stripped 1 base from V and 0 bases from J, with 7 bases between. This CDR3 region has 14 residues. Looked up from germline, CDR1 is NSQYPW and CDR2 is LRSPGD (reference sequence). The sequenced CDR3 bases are TGCACCTGCAGTGCAGCGGACAACTCCTATGAACAGTAC. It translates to CTCSAADNSYEQY. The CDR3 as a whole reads CTCSAADNSYEQYF.

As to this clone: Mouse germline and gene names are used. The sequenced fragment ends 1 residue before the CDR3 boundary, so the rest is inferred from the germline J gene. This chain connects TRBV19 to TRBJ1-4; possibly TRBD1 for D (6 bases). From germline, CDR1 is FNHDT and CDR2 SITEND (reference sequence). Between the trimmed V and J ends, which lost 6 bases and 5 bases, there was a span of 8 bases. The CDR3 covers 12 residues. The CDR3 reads CASKGGNERLFF. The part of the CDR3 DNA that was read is TGTGCCAGCAAAGGGGGGAACGAAAGATTATTT. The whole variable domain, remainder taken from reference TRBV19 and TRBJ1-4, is GGIITQTPKFLIGQEGQKLTLKCQQNFNHDTMYWYRQDSGKGLRLIYYSITENDLQKGDLSEGYDASREKKSSFSLTVTSAQKNEMAVFLCASKGGNERLFFGHGTKLSVL.

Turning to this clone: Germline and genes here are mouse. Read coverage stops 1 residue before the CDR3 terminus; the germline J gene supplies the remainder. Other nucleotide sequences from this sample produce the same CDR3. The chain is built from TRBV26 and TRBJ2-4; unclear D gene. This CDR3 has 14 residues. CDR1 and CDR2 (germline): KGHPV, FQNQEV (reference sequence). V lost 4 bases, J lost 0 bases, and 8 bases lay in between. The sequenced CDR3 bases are TGTGCCAGCAGTCCCCAAGGGAGTCAAAACACCTTGTAC. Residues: CASSPQGSQNTLY. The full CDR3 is CASSPQGSQNTLYF.

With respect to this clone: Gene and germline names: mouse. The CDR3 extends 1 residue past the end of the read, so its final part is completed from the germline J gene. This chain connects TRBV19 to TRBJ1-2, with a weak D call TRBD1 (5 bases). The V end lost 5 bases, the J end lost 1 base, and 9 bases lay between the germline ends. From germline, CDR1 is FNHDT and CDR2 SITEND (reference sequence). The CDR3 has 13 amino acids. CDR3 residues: CASRGTRNSDYTF. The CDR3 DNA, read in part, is TGTGCCAGCAGAGGGACCCGAAACTCCGACTACACC.

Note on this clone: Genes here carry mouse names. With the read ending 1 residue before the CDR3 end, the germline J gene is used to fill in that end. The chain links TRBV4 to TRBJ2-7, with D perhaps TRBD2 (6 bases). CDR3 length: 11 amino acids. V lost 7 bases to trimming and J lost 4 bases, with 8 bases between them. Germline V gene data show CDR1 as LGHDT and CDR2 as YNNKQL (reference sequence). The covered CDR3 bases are TGTGCCAGCACGACTGGTTATGAACAGTAC. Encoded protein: CASTTGYEQY. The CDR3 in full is CASTTGYEQYF.

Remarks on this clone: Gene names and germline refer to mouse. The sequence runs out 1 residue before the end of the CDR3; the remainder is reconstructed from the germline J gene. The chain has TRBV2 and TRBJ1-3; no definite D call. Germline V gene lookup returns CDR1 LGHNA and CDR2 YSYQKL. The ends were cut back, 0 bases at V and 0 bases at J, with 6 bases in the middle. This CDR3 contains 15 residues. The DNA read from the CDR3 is TGTGCCAGCAGCCAAGATTTAAATTCTGGAAATACGCTCTAT. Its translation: CASSQDLNSGNTLY. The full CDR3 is CASSQDLNSGNTLYF.

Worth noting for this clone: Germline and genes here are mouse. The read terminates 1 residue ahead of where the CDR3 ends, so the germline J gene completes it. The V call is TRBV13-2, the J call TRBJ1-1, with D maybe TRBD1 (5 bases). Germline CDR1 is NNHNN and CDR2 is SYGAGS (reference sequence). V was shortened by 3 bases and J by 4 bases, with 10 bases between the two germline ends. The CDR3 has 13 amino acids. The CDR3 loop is CASGVGGITEVFF. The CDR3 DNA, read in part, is TGTGCCAGCGGTGTGGGGGGGATCACAGAAGTCTTC.

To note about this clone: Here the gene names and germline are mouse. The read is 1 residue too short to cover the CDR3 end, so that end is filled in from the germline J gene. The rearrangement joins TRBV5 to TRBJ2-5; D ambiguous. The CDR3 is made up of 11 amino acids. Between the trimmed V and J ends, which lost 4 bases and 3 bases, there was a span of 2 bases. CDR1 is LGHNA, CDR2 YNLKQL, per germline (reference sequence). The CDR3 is CASSPQDTQYF. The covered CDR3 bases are TGTGCCAGCAGCCCGCAAGACACCCAGTAC.

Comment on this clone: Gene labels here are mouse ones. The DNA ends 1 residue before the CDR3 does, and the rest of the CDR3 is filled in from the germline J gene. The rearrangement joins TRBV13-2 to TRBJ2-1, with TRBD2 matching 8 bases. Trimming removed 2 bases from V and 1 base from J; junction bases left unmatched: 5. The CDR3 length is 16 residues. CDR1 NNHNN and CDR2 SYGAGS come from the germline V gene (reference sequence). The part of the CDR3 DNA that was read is TGTGCCAGCGGTGAGTCTGGGGGGACCAACTATGCTGAGCAGTTC. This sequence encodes CASGESGGTNYAEQF. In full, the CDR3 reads CASGESGGTNYAEQFF.

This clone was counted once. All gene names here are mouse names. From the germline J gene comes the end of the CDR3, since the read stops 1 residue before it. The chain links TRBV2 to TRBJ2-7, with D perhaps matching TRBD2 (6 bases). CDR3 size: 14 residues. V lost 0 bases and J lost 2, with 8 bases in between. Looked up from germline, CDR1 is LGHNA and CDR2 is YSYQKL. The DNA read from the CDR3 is TGTGCCAGCAGCCAAGACTCTGGGGCCTATGAACAGTAC. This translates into CASSQDSGAYEQY. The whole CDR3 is CASSQDSGAYEQYF.

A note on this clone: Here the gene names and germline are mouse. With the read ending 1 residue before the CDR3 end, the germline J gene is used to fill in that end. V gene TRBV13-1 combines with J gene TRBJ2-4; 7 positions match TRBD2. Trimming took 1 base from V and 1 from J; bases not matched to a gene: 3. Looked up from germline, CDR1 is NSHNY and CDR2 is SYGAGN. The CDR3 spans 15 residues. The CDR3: CASSDLGGGQNTLYF. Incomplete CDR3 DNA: TGTGCCAGCAGTGATTTGGGGGGAGGTCAAAACACCTTGTAC.

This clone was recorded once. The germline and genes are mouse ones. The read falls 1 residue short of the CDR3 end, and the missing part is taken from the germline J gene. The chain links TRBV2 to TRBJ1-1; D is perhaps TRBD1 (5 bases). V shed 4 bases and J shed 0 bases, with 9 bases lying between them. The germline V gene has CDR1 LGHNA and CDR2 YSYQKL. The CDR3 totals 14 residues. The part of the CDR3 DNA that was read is TGTGCCAGCAGCCCACAGGTTGCAAACACAGAAGTCTTC. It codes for CASSPQVANTEVF. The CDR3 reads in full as CASSPQVANTEVFF.

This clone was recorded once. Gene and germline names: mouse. The part of the CDR3 DNA that was read is TGTGCCAGCAGTGACAGGGCTGGAAATACGCTCTAT. Amino acid sequence: CASSDRAGNTLY. The full-length CDR3 reads as CASSDRAGNTLYF. The chain couples TRBV13-3 to TRBJ1-3; tentative D call: TRBD1 (5 bases). Sequencing ends 1 residue short of the CDR3 end; the germline J gene provides the rest. Germline assignment: CDR1 NNHDY and CDR2 SYVADS. Trimming cost V 2 bases and J 2 bases, with 5 bases left between them. The CDR3 is 13 residues long.

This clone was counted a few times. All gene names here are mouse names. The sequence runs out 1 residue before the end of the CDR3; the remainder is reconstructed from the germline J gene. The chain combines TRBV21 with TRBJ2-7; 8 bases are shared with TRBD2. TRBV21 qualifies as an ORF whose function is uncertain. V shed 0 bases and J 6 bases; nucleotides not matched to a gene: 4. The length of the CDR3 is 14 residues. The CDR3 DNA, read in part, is TGTGCTAGCAGTCAATCGCTCTGGGGGGTTGAACAGTAC. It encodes CASSQSLWGVEQY. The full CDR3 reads CASSQSLWGVEQYF.